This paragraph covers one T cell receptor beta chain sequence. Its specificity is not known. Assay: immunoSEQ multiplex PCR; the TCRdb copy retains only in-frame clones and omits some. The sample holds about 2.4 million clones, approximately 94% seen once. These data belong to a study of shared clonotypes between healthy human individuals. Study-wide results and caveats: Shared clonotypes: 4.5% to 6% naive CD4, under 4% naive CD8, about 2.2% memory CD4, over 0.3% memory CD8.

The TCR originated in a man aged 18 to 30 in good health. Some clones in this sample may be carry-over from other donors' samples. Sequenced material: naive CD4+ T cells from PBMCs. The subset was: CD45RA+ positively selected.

This CDR3 is CASSLVGQGAAGELFF. CDR3 nucleotides: TGTGCCAGCAGCTTAGTGGGGCAGGGGGCGGCCGGGGAGCTGTTTTTT. The chain employs TRBV7-3 and TRBJ2-2; TRBD1 matches at 8 bases. The CDR3 spans 16 residues. V shed 2 bases, J shed 6 bases, and the junction held 8 bases outside the gene matches. CDR1 and CDR2 (germline): SGHTA, FQGTGA.